This T cell receptor beta chain was found in a study of blood T cells in healthy people across ages. V was clipped by 2 bases and J by 1 base, with 2 bases between them. The length of the CDR3 is 12 residues. Per the germline V gene, CDR1 is SGHTA and CDR2 is FQGNSA. A second about 7 to 12 cycle PCR used barcoded and J-beta primers. TCRdb used MiXCR to reprocess the 5' RACE reads, holding one entry per CDR3 protein. The sample carries more than 1.4 million distinct CDR3 sequences, approximately 42% recorded once. The source is a woman aged 18-30 years in good health. The sequencing input was blood. The genes are TRBV7-2 and TRBJ1-2; D uncertain. CDR3 sequence reads: CASSLFNYGYTF. The CDR3 nucleotides read TGTGCCAGCAGCTTATTTAACTATGGCTACACCTTC.